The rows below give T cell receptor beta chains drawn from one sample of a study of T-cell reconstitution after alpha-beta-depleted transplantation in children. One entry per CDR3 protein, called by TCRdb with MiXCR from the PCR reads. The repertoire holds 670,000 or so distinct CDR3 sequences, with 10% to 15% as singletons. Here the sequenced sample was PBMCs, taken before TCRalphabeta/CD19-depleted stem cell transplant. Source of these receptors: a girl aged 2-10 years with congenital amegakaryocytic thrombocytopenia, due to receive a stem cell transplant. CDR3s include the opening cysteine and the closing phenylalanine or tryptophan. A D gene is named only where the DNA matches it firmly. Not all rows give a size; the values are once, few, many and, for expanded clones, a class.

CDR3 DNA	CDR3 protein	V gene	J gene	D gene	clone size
TGTGCCAGCAGTGATTACGGGAGAACCGGGGAGCTGTTTTTT	CASSDYGRTGELFF	TRBV6-1	TRBJ2-2	.	many
TGTGCCATCAGTAAAGTGAGCGGGAGCCCGAACTGGGAGACCCAGTACTTC	CAISKVSGSPNWETQYF	TRBV10-3	TRBJ2-5	TRBD2	many
TGTGCCAGCAGTTCCCTAAGACAGGGGATGAACACTGAAGCTTTCTTT	CASSSLRQGMNTEAFF	TRBV28	TRBJ1-1	TRBD1	many
TGTGCCAGCAGTGAAGGGATCTCTAGCACAGATACGCAGTATTTT	CASSEGISSTDTQYF	TRBV25-1	TRBJ2-3	.	many
TGTGCCAGCAGCTCTGGTCATGGGTGGGTAGCGGGAGCCTACAATGAGCAGTTCTTC	CASSSGHGWVAGAYNEQFF	TRBV5-6	TRBJ2-1	TRBD2	.
TGTGCCATCAGGGGTAGCCTTTCACTAGGGGGGAGCGAGCAGTACTTC	CAIRGSLSLGGSEQYF	TRBV10-3	TRBJ2-7	.	many
TGTGCCAGCAGCTCCCGGGACAGGGCGTACACAGATACGCAGTATTTT	CASSSRDRAYTDTQYF	TRBV11-2	TRBJ2-3	TRBD1	.
TGTGCCAGCAGCTTAGGCGTTGCTGGAAACACCATATATTTT	CASSLGVAGNTIYF	TRBV7-8	TRBJ1-3	.	few
TGCAGTGGATTGGGGCCTGAGCAGTTCTTC	CSGLGPEQFF	TRBV20-1	TRBJ2-1	.	many
TGTGCCAGCAGCCTTCTAGAAGGCCGGGTAACTGAAGCTTTCTTT	CASSLLEGRVTEAFF	TRBV7-9	TRBJ1-1	.	many
TGTGCCAGCAGCTTAATGGGACAGTATTCACCCCTCCACTTT	CASSLMGQYSPLHF	TRBV7-9	TRBJ1-6	TRBD1	many
TGCAGTGCTTCGGACCCGGCCTCGGGAAACACCATATATTTT	CSASDPASGNTIYF	TRBV20-1	TRBJ1-3	.	.
TGTGCCAGCAGTTCGCCTCGGACAGGGAACTACGAGCAGTACTTC	CASSSPRTGNYEQYF	TRBV6-5	TRBJ2-7	TRBD1	many
TGTGCCACCAGCAGAGATTCGGGAATCACTGAAGCTTTCTTT	CATSRDSGITEAFF	TRBV15	TRBJ1-1	.	many
TGTGCCAGCAGTTTTCAGCGGGCCCAAGATACGCAGTATTTT	CASSFQRAQDTQYF	TRBV12-3/TRBV12-4	TRBJ2-3	.	many
TGCAGCGTTGGCACTTGGGAAACTGAAGCTTTCTTT	CSVGTWETEAFF	TRBV29-1	TRBJ1-1	.	few
TGTGCCACCAGTGCGGGACTATCCTACAATGAGCAGTTCTTC	CATSAGLSYNEQFF	TRBV24-1	TRBJ2-1	TRBD2	many
TGCGCCAGCAGCTTAGCGGGAGCGAAAAAGAATGAGCAGTTCTTC	CASSLAGAKKNEQFF	TRBV5-1	TRBJ2-1	TRBD2	few
TGCGCCAGCAGCCAAAGACAGGGGTTAGACACCGGGGAGCTGTTTTTT	CASSQRQGLDTGELFF	TRBV5-1	TRBJ2-2	TRBD1	many
TGTGCCAGCAGCATTACAGGGGACGGCTTTCTCGAGCAGTACTTC	CASSITGDGFLEQYF	TRBV7-9	TRBJ2-7	TRBD1	few
TGCAGTGCTAGAGATCGGGAACTACAACCCAGACATTCGAGGGAGACCCAGTACTTC	CSARDRELQPRHSRETQYF	TRBV20-1	TRBJ2-5	.	.
TGCGCCAGCAGCTTGGGCAGGCCTGAAGAGACCCAGTACTTC	CASSLGRPEETQYF	TRBV5-1	TRBJ2-5	.	many
TGTGCCAGCAGTGACGGGGACAGTGAAGCTTTCTTT	CASSDGDSEAFF	TRBV12-3/TRBV12-4	TRBJ1-1	TRBD1	.
TGCGCCAGCAGCCTAATAGTTCAAGAGACCCAGTACTTC	CASSLIVQETQYF	TRBV5-1	TRBJ2-5	.	many
TGTGCCAGCAGCCAACGGTGGTCTGGGGCCAACGTCCTGACTTTC	CASSQRWSGANVLTF	TRBV14	TRBJ2-6	.	.
TGTGCCATCACCCAAGAAAGGCTAGCGGGAACTAATGAGCAGTTCTTC	CAITQERLAGTNEQFF	TRBV10-3	TRBJ2-1	TRBD2	many
TGTGCCAGCAGTTACTCGGGTGTGCACGAGCAGTACTTC	CASSYSGVHEQYF	TRBV6-6	TRBJ2-7	.	few
TGTGCCAGCAGCGGACAGGAAGGTCCTGAAGCTTTCTTT	CASSGQEGPEAFF	TRBV5-6	TRBJ1-1	TRBD1	.
TGCGCCAGCAGGGCCTTGGACGCCCTCTGGGAGGAGACCCAGTACTTC	CASRALDALWEETQYF	TRBV10-2	TRBJ2-5	.	few
TGCAGCGTTTGGACAGGGGACGGCTACACCTTC	CSVWTGDGYTF	TRBV29-1	TRBJ1-2	TRBD1	many
TGTGCCAGCAGATTTGAAGCGTTAGCCGTCCTCAATGAGCAGTTCTTC	CASRFEALAVLNEQFF	TRBV12-3/TRBV12-4	TRBJ2-1	.	many
TGTGCCAGCAGCTGGGGACCCTCCTACGAGCAGTACTTC	CASSWGPSYEQYF	TRBV5-6	TRBJ2-7	.	many
TGCAGTGCTATTTATCGTGCGGCAGATAGCAATCAGCCCCAGCATTTT	CSAIYRAADSNQPQHF	TRBV20-1	TRBJ1-5	.	.
TGTGCCAGCAGTCCACAGGGCCAGTTGCTAGCGAATGAGCAGTTCTTC	CASSPQGQLLANEQFF	TRBV12-3/TRBV12-4	TRBJ2-1	.	.
TGTGCCACCAGTGACATGACTCCCACTTTCACAGATACGCAGTATTTT	CATSDMTPTFTDTQYF	TRBV24-1	TRBJ2-3	.	many
TGTGCCAGCAGCTTAGGGGACTTCCATTATGGCTACACCTTC	CASSLGDFHYGYTF	TRBV7-9	TRBJ1-2	.	many
TGTGCCAGCGGGGACCTACCAAGCTCCTACGAGCAGTACTTC	CASGDLPSSYEQYF	TRBV6-2/TRBV6-3	TRBJ2-7	.	few
TGCGCCAGCAGCCAAGAAGACACCGGGACGAATTCACCCCTCCACTTT	CASSQEDTGTNSPLHF	TRBV4-1	TRBJ1-6	.	many
TGTGCCAGCAGCTTAGGAGGCGGGAGTCAAGATACGCAGTATTTT	CASSLGGGSQDTQYF	TRBV7-7	TRBJ2-3	TRBD2	many
TGCAGTGCTATCCGGGACAGGGGTGTTCAGCCCCAGCATTTT	CSAIRDRGVQPQHF	TRBV20-1	TRBJ1-5	TRBD1	.
TGTGCCAGTAGTATTGCGGGGACAGAGGGGTCACCCCTCCACTTT	CASSIAGTEGSPLHF	TRBV19	TRBJ1-6	TRBD1	many
TGTGCCAGCAGCTTACTGGGTAGCGGTCAAGAGACCCAGTACTTC	CASSLLGSGQETQYF	TRBV7-9	TRBJ2-5	.	.
TGTGCCAGCAGTTACCTAGGGACAGGGAAAAACATTCAGTACTTC	CASSYLGTGKNIQYF	TRBV12-3/TRBV12-4	TRBJ2-4	TRBD1	many
TGCAGTGCTAGTGATGGAAGCACAGATACGCAGTATTTT	CSASDGSTDTQYF	TRBV20-1	TRBJ2-3	.	many
TGCGCCAGCTCCTTCACTAGCGGTAGTGGGAATGAGCAGTTCTTC	CASSFTSGSGNEQFF	TRBV5-1	TRBJ2-1	TRBD2	many
TGCAGTGCTAGAGGGGCTAGCGGGACACCCGACTCCTACGAGCAGTACTTC	CSARGASGTPDSYEQYF	TRBV20-1	TRBJ2-7	TRBD2	many
TGCAGTGCTAGTAACTCCCGGGGGGCAAATGAGCAGTTCTTC	CSASNSRGANEQFF	TRBV20-1	TRBJ2-1	.	few
TGTGCCAGCAGCTTTACTCCGAGAGAAAAAGCGGGCCAGCGAGTGGGGCAGTATTTT	CASSFTPREKAGQRVGQYF	TRBV7-6	TRBJ2-3	.	once
TGCGCCAGCAGCTTGGGGACAGGGACCGACGAGCAGTACTTC	CASSLGTGTDEQYF	TRBV5-1	TRBJ2-7	TRBD1	.
TGTGCCAGCCGTTTCGTAAGCACCGGGGAGCTGTTTTTT	CASRFVSTGELFF	TRBV25-1	TRBJ2-2	.	.
TGCAGTGCTAGTTGGACGGATCAAGAGACCCAGTACTTC	CSASWTDQETQYF	TRBV20-1	TRBJ2-5	.	many
TGCAGTGCTAGCCTTTTAGCGGACTACAATGAGCAGTTCTTC	CSASLLADYNEQFF	TRBV20-1	TRBJ2-1	.	many
TGCAGTGCTAGAGAGGGGACAGGGAATGAGCAGTTCTTC	CSAREGTGNEQFF	TRBV20-1	TRBJ2-1	TRBD1	many
TGTGCCAGCAGCTCAAAAATAGAAAATGAGCAGTTCTTC	CASSSKIENEQFF	TRBV5-5	TRBJ2-1	.	.
TGCAGTGCTAGAGATACTAGCGGGATATCCGGTCCCTACAATGAGCAGTTCTTC	CSARDTSGISGPYNEQFF	TRBV20-1	TRBJ2-1	TRBD2	few